Listed below are T cell receptor beta chains from one sample, sequenced in a study of T cells after yellow fever vaccination. TCRdb called the 5' RACE reads again in MiXCR, with one record for every CDR3 protein. The sample shows approximately 61,000 distinct CDR3 sequences, around 7% of them seen only once. The material was CD8+ T cells sorted from PBMCs, obtained on the day of the first yellow fever vaccination. These receptors came from a man between 18 and 29 years old who received the YFV17D yellow fever vaccine. Both conserved end residues are part of each CDR3. D genes are given only for firm matches. The size of a clone is reported for some rows only, either as once, few or many, or as a class for expanded clones.

v_gene: TRBV4-3; abundance: few; j_gene: TRBJ2-2; d_gene: -; CDR3aa: CASSQDGRSNTGELFF; CDR3nt: TGCGCCAGCAGCCAAGACGGCAGGTCGAACACCGGGGAGCTGTTTTTT
v_gene: TRBV29-1; abundance: few; j_gene: TRBJ1-4; d_gene: -; CDR3aa: CSAAMGRDEKLFF; CDR3nt: TGCAGCGCCGCGATGGGCAGGGATGAAAAACTGTTTTTT
v_gene: TRBV11-1; abundance: few; j_gene: TRBJ1-5; d_gene: -; CDR3aa: CASSLVSEIWTEGNQPQHF; CDR3nt: TGTGCCAGCAGCTTAGTTTCGGAGATATGGACAGAGGGCAATCAGCCCCAGCATTTT
v_gene: TRBV6-2/TRBV6-3; abundance: -; j_gene: TRBJ1-1; d_gene: -; CDR3aa: CASSYGGTAEAFF; CDR3nt: TGTGCCAGCAGTTACGGCGGGACTGCTGAAGCTTTCTTT
v_gene: TRBV6-6; abundance: -; j_gene: TRBJ1-6; d_gene: -; CDR3aa: CASSSGPRSPLHF; CDR3nt: TGTGCCAGCAGCTCCGGGCCCAGGTCACCCCTCCACTTT
v_gene: TRBV5-1; abundance: -; j_gene: TRBJ2-3; d_gene: -; CDR3aa: CASSLVGLLTDTQYF; CDR3nt: TGCGCCAGCAGCTTGGTTGGCCTCCTCACAGATACGCAGTATTTT
v_gene: TRBV6-5; abundance: few; j_gene: TRBJ1-1; d_gene: -; CDR3aa: CASSYLARPNTEAFF; CDR3nt: TGTGCCAGCAGTTACCTGGCCCGCCCGAACACTGAAGCTTTCTTT
v_gene: TRBV20-1; abundance: few; j_gene: TRBJ1-4; d_gene: -; CDR3aa: CSARRRGFEKLFF; CDR3nt: TGCAGTGCTAGGCGCAGGGGATTCGAAAAACTGTTTTTT
v_gene: TRBV20-1; abundance: once; j_gene: TRBJ1-1; d_gene: -; CDR3aa: CRGRARGTEAFF; CDR3nt: TGCAGGGGTCGGGCTCGCGGCACTGAAGCTTTCTTT
v_gene: TRBV10-2; abundance: many; j_gene: TRBJ1-1; d_gene: -; CDR3aa: CASGGLNTEAFF; CDR3nt: TGCGCCAGCGGAGGACTGAACACTGAAGCTTTCTTT
v_gene: TRBV28; abundance: few; j_gene: TRBJ1-6; d_gene: -; CDR3aa: CASSLGRVSTLHF; CDR3nt: TGTGCCAGCAGTTTGGGCAGGGTTTCGACCCTCCACTTT
v_gene: TRBV7-8; abundance: -; j_gene: TRBJ2-1; d_gene: -; CDR3aa: CASSLNRVNEQFF; CDR3nt: TGTGCCAGCAGCTTGAACAGGGTAAATGAGCAGTTCTTC
v_gene: TRBV29-1; abundance: many; j_gene: TRBJ2-2; d_gene: -; CDR3aa: CSVAVSGELFF; CDR3nt: TGCAGCGTTGCCGTCTCCGGGGAGCTGTTTTTT
v_gene: TRBV7-9; abundance: many; j_gene: TRBJ2-1; d_gene: -; CDR3aa: CASSLEGEQFF; CDR3nt: TGTGCCAGCAGCTTAGAGGGGGAGCAGTTCTTC
v_gene: TRBV6-5; abundance: -; j_gene: TRBJ2-7; d_gene: TRBD2; CDR3aa: CASSRIAGGPYEQYF; CDR3nt: TGTGCCAGCAGCCGAATAGCGGGGGGACCCTACGAGCAGTACTTC
v_gene: TRBV10-3; abundance: few; j_gene: TRBJ2-2; d_gene: -; CDR3aa: CAISIRTREGHSTQPGGELFF; CDR3nt: TGTGCCATCAGTATACGAACCCGGGAAGGGCATTCGACTCAACCGGGCGGGGAGCTGTTTTTT
v_gene: TRBV24-1; abundance: many; j_gene: TRBJ1-1; d_gene: -; CDR3aa: CASTTENMNTEAFF; CDR3nt: TGTGCCTCCACCACAGAAAATATGAACACTGAAGCTTTCTTT
v_gene: TRBV18; abundance: many; j_gene: TRBJ2-1; d_gene: -; CDR3aa: CASSPDGWEVNEQFF; CDR3nt: TGTGCCAGCTCACCGGACGGTTGGGAGGTAAATGAGCAGTTCTTC
v_gene: TRBV12-3/TRBV12-4; abundance: many; j_gene: TRBJ1-1; d_gene: -; CDR3aa: CASSSTGSGTEAFF; CDR3nt: TGTGCCAGCAGCTCTACAGGGTCGGGCACTGAAGCTTTCTTT
v_gene: TRBV20-1; abundance: many; j_gene: TRBJ1-2; d_gene: TRBD1; CDR3aa: CSARDSARGNYGYTF; CDR3nt: TGCAGTGCTAGAGATTCGGCCAGGGGGAACTATGGCTACACCTTC
v_gene: TRBV29-1; abundance: many; j_gene: TRBJ1-1; d_gene: TRBD1; CDR3aa: CSARRGLAYTEAFF; CDR3nt: TGCAGCGCTCGTAGGGGGCTAGCGTACACTGAAGCTTTCTTT
v_gene: TRBV5-1; abundance: many; j_gene: TRBJ2-3; d_gene: -; CDR3aa: CASSPELGTDTQYF; CDR3nt: TGCGCCAGCAGCCCCGAGCTAGGCACAGATACGCAGTATTTT
v_gene: TRBV3-1; abundance: many; j_gene: TRBJ2-5; d_gene: -; CDR3aa: CASSQDPRVREETQYF; CDR3nt: TGTGCCAGCAGCCAAGATCCTCGGGTGCGGGAAGAGACCCAGTACTTC
v_gene: TRBV2; abundance: many; j_gene: TRBJ2-3; d_gene: TRBD2; CDR3aa: CASSEGSGGYTDTQYF; CDR3nt: TGTGCCAGCAGTGAAGGGAGCGGGGGCTACACAGATACGCAGTATTTT
v_gene: TRBV4-1; abundance: -; j_gene: TRBJ1-5; d_gene: TRBD1; CDR3aa: CASSQGGQGYQPQHF; CDR3nt: TGCGCCAGCAGCCAAGGGGGACAGGGCTATCAGCCCCAGCATTTT
v_gene: TRBV4-1; abundance: many; j_gene: TRBJ1-1; d_gene: -; CDR3aa: CASSQGGEWGTEAFF; CDR3nt: TGCGCCAGCAGCCAAGGGGGGGAATGGGGCACTGAAGCTTTCTTT
v_gene: TRBV6-5; abundance: few; j_gene: TRBJ1-4; d_gene: -; CDR3aa: CASGSPGSSTNEKLFF; CDR3nt: TGTGCCAGCGGCAGTCCGGGGTCCTCAACTAATGAAAAACTGTTTTTT
v_gene: TRBV13; abundance: many; j_gene: TRBJ2-1; d_gene: -; CDR3aa: CASSFRQDPYNEQFF; CDR3nt: TGTGCCAGCAGCTTTAGACAGGACCCCTACAATGAGCAGTTCTTC
v_gene: TRBV6-2/TRBV6-3; abundance: many; j_gene: TRBJ2-3; d_gene: TRBD2; CDR3aa: CASSLYLAGGPDTQYF; CDR3nt: TGTGCCAGCAGTCTATACTTGGCGGGGGGCCCAGATACGCAGTATTTT
v_gene: TRBV19; abundance: many; j_gene: TRBJ2-1; d_gene: -; CDR3aa: CASCKRGGSHEQFF; CDR3nt: TGTGCCAGTTGTAAGAGGGGGGGCTCTCATGAGCAGTTCTTC
v_gene: TRBV12-3/TRBV12-4; abundance: -; j_gene: TRBJ2-5; d_gene: -; CDR3aa: CASSPNRPQYF; CDR3nt: TGTGCCAGCAGTCCAAACAGGCCCCAGTACTTC
v_gene: TRBV7-6; abundance: -; j_gene: TRBJ2-6; d_gene: -; CDR3aa: CASSYGNSGANVLTF; CDR3nt: TGTGCCAGCAGCTATGGCAACTCTGGGGCCAACGTCCTGACTTTC
v_gene: TRBV7-3; abundance: many; j_gene: TRBJ1-1; d_gene: -; CDR3aa: CASSLSANTEAFF; CDR3nt: TGTGCCAGCAGCTTATCAGCGAACACTGAAGCTTTCTTT
v_gene: TRBV4-1; abundance: few; j_gene: TRBJ2-1; d_gene: TRBD1; CDR3aa: CASSQAGQAAYNEQFF; CDR3nt: TGCGCCAGCAGCCAGGCCGGACAGGCTGCCTACAATGAGCAGTTCTTC
v_gene: TRBV4-1; abundance: many; j_gene: TRBJ2-2; d_gene: TRBD1; CDR3aa: CASSPSGQGNTGELFF; CDR3nt: TGCGCCAGCAGCCCTTCCGGACAGGGAAACACCGGGGAGCTGTTTTTT